The 31 T cell receptor beta chains in this list originate from one sample, sequenced in a study of identical twins. TCRdb reanalysed the 5' RACE reads using MiXCR and keeps one entry per CDR3 protein. The sample includes fewer than 250,000 distinct CDR3 sequences, approximately 7.3% of them seen just once. The same sample was also used in a study of yellow fever vaccine responses in identical twins.

Material: CD8+ T cells sorted from blood. The receptors shown here come from a young woman in good health.

The chain recombines TRBV5-1 with TRBJ2-2; D may correspond to TRBD1 or TRBD2 (5 bases each). V was shortened by 7 bases and J by 0 bases, with 13 bases between the two germline ends. The germline V gene has CDR1 SGHRS and CDR2 YFSETQ. The CDR3 runs 15 residues. The CDR3 sequence is CASGKGTTNTGELFF. The CDR3 DNA sequence: TGCGCCAGCGGAAAAGGGACCACGAACACCGGGGAGCTGTTTTTT.

A remark on this clonotype: A much larger clone lies a single base off, so this may be a read error. The V gene is TRBV6-5, the J gene TRBJ1-1, with unresolved D. V lost 0 bases, J lost 1 base, and 3 bases lay in between. The CDR3 sequence is 13 residues long. Per germline, CDR1 MNHEY and CDR2 SVGAGI. The CDR3 DNA sequence: TGTGCCAGCAGTTACTCGACGAACACTGAAGCTTTCTTT. Encoded protein: CASSYSTNTEAFF.

This clonotype was seen only a few times. The chain uses TRBV6-1 and TRBJ2-7; the D is unclear. Per the germline V gene, CDR1 is MNHNS and CDR2 is SASEGT. The CDR3 is 11 residues long. Trimming took 6 bases from V and 2 from J, leaving 5 bases between them. This CDR3 is CASRGTYEQYF. In nucleotides, the CDR3 is TGTGCCAGCAGGGGAACCTACGAGCAGTACTTC.

V and J are TRBV27 and TRBJ2-7, with D perhaps given as TRBD1 or TRBD2 (6 bases each). The germline V and J ends were trimmed by 5 bases and 7 bases, with 18 bases remaining between them. From germline, CDR1 is MNHEY and CDR2 SMNVEV (reference sequence). The CDR3 runs 14 residues. As DNA, the CDR3 is TGTGCCAGCAGTCCATCTCGGAGGGGGTGGGAGCAGTACTTC. It yields the protein CASSPSRRGWEQYF.

This clonotype was detected ten times or more. The chain links TRBV2 to TRBJ1-2; 9 nucleotides match TRBD1. V lost 8 bases, J lost 4 bases, and 5 bases stayed unmatched. CDR3 size: 13 residues. In germline, CDR1 is SNHLY, CDR2 FYNNEI. CDR3 amino acids: CASGQGSGYGYTF. CDR3 bases: TGTGCCAGCGGACAGGGGAGCGGCTATGGCTACACCTTC.

The CDR3 reads CASSQDGLAGPSDEQYF. The CDR3 DNA follows: TGCGCCAGCAGCCAAGACGGACTAGCGGGCCCAAGCGACGAGCAGTACTTC. The V call is TRBV4-1, the J call TRBJ2-7; 11 bases are shared with TRBD2. Germline V lookup: CDR1 MGHRA, CDR2 YSYEKL. The CDR3 loop spans 17 amino acids. Trimming cost V 0 bases and J 5 bases; bases outside gene matches: 9.

This clonotype was observed many times. This sequence joins TRBV28 and TRBJ2-5; D might be TRBD1 (6 bases). Trimming shortened V by 3 bases and J by 4 bases, and 15 bases separated the two germline ends. Germline CDR1 is MDHEN and CDR2 is SYDVKM. CDR3 size: 15 residues. CDR3 nucleotides: TGTGCCAGCAGTTTCCTACAGGGTCGAGTAGAGACCCAGTACTTC. This codes for CASSFLQGRVETQYF.

The chain uses TRBV7-8 and TRBJ1-2; the D is unclear. V lost 1 base, J lost 1 base, and 7 bases lay in between. There are 14 residues in the CDR3. Looked up from germline, CDR1 is SGHVS and CDR2 is FQNEAQ. Written as DNA, the CDR3 is TGTGCCAGCAGCTTAGAAGCAGATAACTATGGCTACACCTTC. It specifies CASSLEADNYGYTF.

Details on this clonotype: It may be a read error: a sequence one base away is much more abundant. The rearrangement uses TRBV20-1 and TRBJ2-5, with 12 bases lining up with TRBD2. CDR1 is DFQATT and CDR2 is SNEGSKA in the germline V gene (reference sequence). The junction had 9 bases not matched to a gene; V was cut back by 2 bases and J by 2 bases. This CDR3 contains 17 residues. This chain's CDR3 is CSARLAGGTFMQETQYF. CDR3 sequence (DNA): TGCAGTGCTAGACTAGCGGGAGGGACTTTCATGCAAGAGACCCAGTACTTC.

A note on this clonotype: A much more abundant neighbour one base away suggests this may be a read error. J is TRBJ2-2 and V is TRBV6-6; 7 nucleotides match TRBD1. Germline loops: CDR1 MNHNY, CDR2 SVGAGI (reference sequence). The CDR3 is 13 residues long. The CDR3 DNA reads as TGTGCCAGCAGTTTGACAGGGACCGGGGAGCGGTTTTTT. This encodes CASSLTGTGERFF.

Ten or more counts support this clonotype. The chain links TRBV12-3 or TRBV12-4 to TRBJ2-4; D is unresolved. The CDR3 runs to 13 residues. V was clipped by 7 bases and J by 2 bases, with 9 bases between them. CDR3 nucleotides: TGTGCCAGCAAAGTCGGAACCAAAAACATTCAGTACTTC. Its protein is CASKVGTKNIQYF.

The genes are TRBV10-1 and TRBJ2-7; D is possibly TRBD1 (5 bases). This CDR3 region has 13 residues. Trimming removed 4 bases from V and 2 bases from J, with 9 bases in between. Per the germline V gene, CDR1 is WNHNN and CDR2 is SYGVQD (reference sequence). The chain's CDR3 is CASSGTPTYEQYF. CDR3 bases: TGCGCCAGCAGTGGGACACCTACCTACGAGCAGTACTTC.

In this sample, this clonotype turned up a few times. V and J are TRBV6-5 and TRBJ2-1, with 7 bases lining up with TRBD2. This CDR3 is built from 18 residues. CDR1 is MNHEY, CDR2 SVGAGI, per germline. Trimming removed 2 bases from V and 5 bases from J; junction bases left unmatched: 15. The chain's CDR3 is CASSYTRAGVAYDNEQFF. Written as DNA, the CDR3 is TGTGCCAGCAGTTACACTAGGGCGGGAGTAGCTTACGACAATGAGCAGTTCTTC.

This rearrangement joins TRBV11-3 to TRBJ1-1, with D possibly matching TRBD1 (5 bases). The CDR3 is 17 residues long. V was cut by 7 bases and J by 7 bases, with 28 bases left in between. Germline V gene lookup returns CDR1 SGHNT and CDR2 YENEEA. In DNA form, the CDR3 reads TGTGCCAGCACCTCCGTGGGGCAGGGACTTCAGAACGGTGAAGCTTTCTTT. Translation: CASTSVGQGLQNGEAFF. Looking up the rest from reference TRBV11-3 and TRBJ1-1 gives the full variable domain: EAGVVQSPRYKIIEKKQPVAFWCNPISGHNTLYWYLQNLGQGPELLIRYENEEAVDDSQLPKDRFSAERLKGVDSTLKIQPAELGDSAVYLCASTSVGQGLQNGEAFFGQGTRLTVV.

In its sample, this clonotype was seen many times. V and J are TRBV29-1 and TRBJ2-2, with 9 bases that match TRBD1. Trimming cost V 4 bases and J 6 bases; bases outside gene matches: 9. The length of the CDR3 is 15 residues. Germline V CDR1 and CDR2: SQVTM, ANQGSEA. In nucleotides, the CDR3 is TGCAGCGTTGTCGGCGGGACAGGGAAGGCCGGGGAGCTGTTTTTT. This sequence encodes CSVVGGTGKAGELFF.

This clonotype was observed many times. The rearrangement uses TRBV7-6 and TRBJ2-7, with 9 bases identical to TRBD1. The J segment lost 5 bases and the V segment lost 5 bases, leaving 7 bases of the junction unmatched. Germline V gene data show CDR1 as SGHVS and CDR2 as FNYEAQ. This CDR3 is built from 14 residues. CDR3 coding DNA: TGTGCCAGCAGCCCTGGGACAGGGAGCCACGAGCAGTACTTC. Translation gives CASSPGTGSHEQYF. Looking up the rest from reference TRBV7-6 and TRBJ2-7 gives the full variable domain: GAGVSQSPRYKVTKRGQDVALRCDPISGHVSLYWYRQALGQGPEFLTYFNYEAQQDKSGLPNDRFSAERPEGSISTLTIQRTEQRDSAMYRCASSPGTGSHEQYFGPGTRLTVT.

For the CDR3, the DNA is TGTGCCAGCAGCTCAACGATAGATACGCAGTATTTT. It codes for CASSSTIDTQYF. V and J are TRBV7-9 and TRBJ2-3; D gene ambiguous. Trimming cost V 4 bases and J 5 bases, with 7 bases left between them. CDR3 length equals 12 residues. Germline CDR1 reads SEHNR; CDR2 reads FQNEAQ (reference sequence).

This clonotype was counted many times. The chain joins TRBV12-3 or TRBV12-4 to TRBJ2-1; the match to TRBD2 covers 8 bases. The junction had 3 bases not matched to a gene; V was cut back by 5 bases and J by 3 bases. The CDR3 runs to 14 residues. The CDR3 nucleotides read TGTGCCAGCAGTCCGGGACTAGGCTACAATGAGCAGTTCTTC. Its translation is CASSPGLGYNEQFF.

The chain carries TRBV2 and TRBJ1-4; D might be TRBD1 (6 bases). Germline assignment: CDR1 SNHLY and CDR2 FYNNEI. CDR3 length equals 15 residues. V lost 8 bases and J lost 0, with 13 bases in between. The CDR3 spells CASGGQAATNEKLFF. The CDR3 coding sequence is TGTGCCAGCGGGGGGCAGGCGGCAACTAATGAAAAACTGTTTTTT. The whole variable domain, filled in from reference TRBV2 and TRBJ1-4, reads EPEVTQTPSHQVTQMGQEVILRCVPISNHLYFYWYRQILGQKVEFLVSFYNNEISEKSEIFDDQFSVERPDGSNFTLKIRSTKLEDSAMYFCASGGQAATNEKLFFGSGTQLSVL.

The V gene is TRBV24-1, the J gene TRBJ2-5, with TRBD2 matching over 8 bases. J gave up 4 bases and V 4 bases, and 10 bases lay outside the gene matches. This CDR3 contains 16 residues. Germline CDR1 KGHDR, CDR2 SFDVKD. DNA for the CDR3: TGTGCCACCAGTGACACACTAGCGGCGGTAGGAGAGACCCAGTACTTC. Translated, it gives CATSDTLAAVGETQYF.

This clonotype was picked up many times. V and J are TRBV10-1 and TRBJ2-2; a weak D match, TRBD2 (6 bases). Trimming left V 4 bases short and J 3 bases short, with 6 bases between. The germline CDR1 and CDR2 sequences are WNHNN and SYGVQD (reference sequence). This CDR3 spans 13 amino acids. The CDR3 here is CASSGGDTGELFF. CDR3 DNA sequence: TGCGCCAGCAGTGGGGGGGACACCGGGGAGCTGTTTTTT.

There are many counts of this clonotype. Here the CDR3 reads CASSPGRLNTEAFF. CDR3 nucleotides: TGTGCCAGCAGCCCCGGCAGGTTGAACACTGAAGCTTTCTTT. The V call is TRBV12-3 or TRBV12-4, the J call TRBJ1-1, with unresolved D. CDR3 size: 14 residues. V was shortened by 6 bases and J by 0 bases, with 11 bases between the two germline ends.

This clonotype has at least ten counts. The chain joins TRBV7-8 to TRBJ2-2, with 7 positions matching TRBD2. This CDR3 spans 16 amino acids. The V gene's germline CDR1 is SGHVS and CDR2 FQNEAQ. The J segment lost 6 bases and the V segment lost 1 base, leaving 8 bases of the junction unmatched. The CDR3 reads CASSLGGGSISGELFF. CDR3 nucleotide sequence: TGTGCCAGCAGCTTAGGTGGCGGGAGTATTTCCGGGGAGCTGTTTTTT.

This clonotype was counted a few times. This chain links TRBV6-5 with TRBJ2-1; a weak D match, TRBD2 (6 bases). From germline, CDR1 is MNHEY and CDR2 SVGAGI. V was cut by 0 bases and J by 11 bases, with 11 bases left in between. The CDR3 runs 13 residues. The CDR3 is CASSYSRLEKQFF. CDR3 DNA: TGTGCCAGCAGTTACTCCCGACTAGAGAAGCAGTTCTTC.

This chain links TRBV15 with TRBJ2-3, with D perhaps given as TRBD1 or TRBD2 (6 bases each). The CDR3 runs 13 residues. Between the trimmed V and J ends, which lost 3 bases and 4 bases, there was a span of 8 bases. Germline CDR1 and CDR2: LNHNV and YYDKDF (reference sequence). As DNA, the CDR3 is TGTGCCACCAGCAGGGAGGGGGCAGATACGCAGTATTTT. It encodes CATSREGADTQYF.

The chain carries TRBV3-1 and TRBJ2-2; possibly TRBD1 or TRBD2 for D (5 bases each). Germline CDR1 is LGHDT and CDR2 is YNNKEL (reference sequence). Trimming left V 4 bases short and J 6 bases short, with 21 bases between. There are 17 residues in the CDR3. Written as DNA, the CDR3 is TGTGCCAGCAGCCTCGTCCGGGACCCTTTTTTCCCCGGGGAGCTGTTTTTT. Translating it yields CASSLVRDPFFPGELFF.

This clonotype occurred a few times. The chain carries TRBV20-1 and TRBJ1-1, with TRBD1 matching 8 bases. This CDR3 comprises 14 residues. V lost 3 bases and J lost 4; bases outside the gene matches: 7. CDR1 DFQATT and CDR2 SNEGSKA come from the germline V gene (reference sequence). The CDR3 sequence is CSARPGGDFTEAFF. The CDR3 nucleotides read TGCAGTGCTAGGCCAGGGGGCGATTTCACTGAAGCTTTCTTT.

V and J are TRBV6-4 and TRBJ2-6; the match to TRBD1 covers 7 bases. CDR3 size: 19 residues. The ends lost 0 bases at V and 0 bases at J; junction bases unmatched: 8. Germline V gene lookup returns CDR1 MRHNA and CDR2 SNTAGT. The CDR3 DNA reads TGTGCCAGCAGTGACTCGCGCCAGGGGGATTACTCTGGGGCCAACGTCCTGACTTTC. Protein product: CASSDSRQGDYSGANVLTF.

This clonotype has more than one count but fewer than ten. The chain employs TRBV6-2 or TRBV6-3 and TRBJ2-1; 8 bases are shared with TRBD1. Germline CDR1 is MNHEY and CDR2 is SVGEGT. V shed 5 bases, J shed 7 bases, and the junction held 7 bases outside the gene matches. This CDR3 contains 14 residues. In nucleotides, the CDR3 is TGTGCCAGCAGTACCCTGGACAGGGAAAATGAGCAGTTCTTC. Translation: CASSTLDRENEQFF.

This clonotype was counted only a few times. CDR3 in amino acids: CASSPFGRDEAFF. The CDR3 bases are TGTGCCAGCAGCCCCTTCGGTCGGGATGAAGCTTTCTTT. The V call is TRBV3-1, the J call TRBJ1-1; unclear D gene. Between the trimmed V and J ends, which lost 4 bases and 7 bases, there was a span of 13 bases. Germline V gives CDR1 LGHDT, CDR2 YNNKEL (reference sequence). CDR3 length: 13 residues.

Ten or more counts support this clonotype. The rearrangement links TRBV29-1 to TRBJ1-2; D gene ambiguous. Trimming removed 3 bases from V and 4 bases from J, with 9 bases in between. CDR1 and CDR2 (germline): SQVTM, ANQGSEA. The CDR3 is made up of 12 amino acids. The CDR3 region is CSVDPGLYGYTF. CDR3 nucleotide sequence: TGCAGCGTTGACCCCGGCCTCTATGGCTACACCTTC.